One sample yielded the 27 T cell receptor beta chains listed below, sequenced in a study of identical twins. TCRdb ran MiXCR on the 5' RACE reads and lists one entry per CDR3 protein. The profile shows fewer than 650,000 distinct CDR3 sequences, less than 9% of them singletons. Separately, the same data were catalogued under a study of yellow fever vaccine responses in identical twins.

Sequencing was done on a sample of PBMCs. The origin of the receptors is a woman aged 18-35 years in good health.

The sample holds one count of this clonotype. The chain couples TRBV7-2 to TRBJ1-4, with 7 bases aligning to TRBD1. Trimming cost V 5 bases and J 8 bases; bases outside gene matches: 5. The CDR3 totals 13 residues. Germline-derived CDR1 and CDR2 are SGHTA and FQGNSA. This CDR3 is CASSRQGGEKLFF. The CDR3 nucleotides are TGTGCCAGCAGCCGGCAGGGGGGGGAAAAACTGTTTTTT.

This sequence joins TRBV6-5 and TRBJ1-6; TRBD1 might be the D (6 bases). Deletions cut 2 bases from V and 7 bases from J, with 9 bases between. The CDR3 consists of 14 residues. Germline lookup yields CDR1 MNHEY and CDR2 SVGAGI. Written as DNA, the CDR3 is TGTGCCAGCAGTTACACAGGGTGGAATTCACCCCTCCACTTT. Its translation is CASSYTGWNSPLHF.

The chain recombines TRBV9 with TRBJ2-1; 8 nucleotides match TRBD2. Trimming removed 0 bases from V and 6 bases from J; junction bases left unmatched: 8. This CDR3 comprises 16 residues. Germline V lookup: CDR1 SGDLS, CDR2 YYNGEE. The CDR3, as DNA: TGTGCCAGCAGCGTAGACGGCGGGAGGCATTTCAATGAGCAGTTCTTC. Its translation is CASSVDGGRHFNEQFF. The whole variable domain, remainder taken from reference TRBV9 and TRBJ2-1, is DSGVTQTPKHLITATGQRVTLRCSPRSGDLSVYWYQQSLDQGLQFLIQYYNGEERAKGNILERFSAQQFPDLHSELNLSSLELGDSALYFCASSVDGGRHFNEQFFGPGTRLTVL.

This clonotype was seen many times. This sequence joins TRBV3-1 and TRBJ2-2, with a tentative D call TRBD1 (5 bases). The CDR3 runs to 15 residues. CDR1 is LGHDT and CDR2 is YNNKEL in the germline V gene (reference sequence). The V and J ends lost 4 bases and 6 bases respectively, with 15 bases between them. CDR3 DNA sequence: TGTGCCAGCAGCCCAAATCCCAGGGCGGCCGGGGAGCTGTTTTTT. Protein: CASSPNPRAAGELFF.

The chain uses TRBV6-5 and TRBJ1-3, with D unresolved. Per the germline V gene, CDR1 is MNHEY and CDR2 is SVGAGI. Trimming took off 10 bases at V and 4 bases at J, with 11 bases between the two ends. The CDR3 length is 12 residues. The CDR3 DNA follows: TGTGCCACCGCCGGGCAAGGAAACACCATATATTTT. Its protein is CATAGQGNTIYF.

This CDR3 is CASSIQGRQGTQYF. DNA of the CDR3: TGTGCCAGCAGCATACAGGGCCGCCAAGGGACTCAGTACTTC. The chain joins TRBV14 to TRBJ2-5; possibly TRBD1 or TRBD2 for D (6 bases each). Trimming pared 5 bases from V and 11 bases from J, leaving 21 bases between. Per germline, CDR1 SGHDN and CDR2 FVKESK. CDR3 length equals 14 residues.

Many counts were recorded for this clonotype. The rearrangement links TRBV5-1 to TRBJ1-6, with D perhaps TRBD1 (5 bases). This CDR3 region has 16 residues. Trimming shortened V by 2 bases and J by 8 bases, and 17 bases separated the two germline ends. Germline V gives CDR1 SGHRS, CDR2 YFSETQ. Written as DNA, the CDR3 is TGCGCCAGCAGCTTATTTCATGGCAGGGACGATTCACCCCTCCACTTT. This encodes CASSLFHGRDDSPLHF. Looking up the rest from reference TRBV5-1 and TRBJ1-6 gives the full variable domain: KAGVTQTPRYLIKTRGQQVTLSCSPISGHRSVSWYQQTPGQGLQFLFEYFSETQRNKGNFPGRFSGRQFSNSRSEMNVSTLELGDSALYLCASSLFHGRDDSPLHFGNGTRLTVT.

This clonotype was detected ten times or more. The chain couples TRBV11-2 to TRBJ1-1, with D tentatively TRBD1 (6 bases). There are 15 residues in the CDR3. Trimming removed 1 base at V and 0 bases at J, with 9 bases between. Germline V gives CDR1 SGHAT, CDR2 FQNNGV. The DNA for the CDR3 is TGTGCCAGCAGCTTAGCGGGGGCAATGAACACTGAAGCTTTCTTT. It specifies CASSLAGAMNTEAFF.

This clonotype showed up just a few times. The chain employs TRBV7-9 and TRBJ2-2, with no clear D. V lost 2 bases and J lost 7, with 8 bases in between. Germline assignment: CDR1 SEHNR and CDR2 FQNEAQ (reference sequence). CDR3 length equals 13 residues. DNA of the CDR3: TGTGCCAGCAGCTTAACCGTGTTCGGGGAGCTGTTTTTT. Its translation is CASSLTVFGELFF. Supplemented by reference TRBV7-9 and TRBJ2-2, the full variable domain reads DTGVSQNPRHKITKRGQNVTFRCDPISEHNRLYWYRQTLGQGPEFLTYFQNEAQLEKSRLLSDRFSAERPKGSFSTLEIQRTEQGDSAMYLCASSLTVFGELFFGEGSRLTVL.

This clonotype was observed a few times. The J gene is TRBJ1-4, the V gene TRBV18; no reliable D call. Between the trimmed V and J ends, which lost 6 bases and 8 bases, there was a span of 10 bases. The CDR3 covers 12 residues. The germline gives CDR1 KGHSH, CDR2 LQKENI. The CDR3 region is CASSRQREKLFF. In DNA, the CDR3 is TGTGCCAGCTCTCGTCAAAGGGAAAAACTGTTTTTT.

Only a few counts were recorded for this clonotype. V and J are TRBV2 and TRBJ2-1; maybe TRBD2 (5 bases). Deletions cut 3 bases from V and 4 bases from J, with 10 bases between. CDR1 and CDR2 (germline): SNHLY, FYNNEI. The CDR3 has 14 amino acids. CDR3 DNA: TGTGCCAGCAGTGACGGCGGGTTATACAATGAGCAGTTCTTC. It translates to CASSDGGLYNEQFF.

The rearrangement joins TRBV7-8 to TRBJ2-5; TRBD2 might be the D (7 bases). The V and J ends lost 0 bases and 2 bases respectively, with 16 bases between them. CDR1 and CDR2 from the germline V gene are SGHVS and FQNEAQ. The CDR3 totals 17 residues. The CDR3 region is CASSLAGGPTAQETQYF. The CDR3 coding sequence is TGTGCCAGCAGCTTAGCGGGGGGGCCGACGGCGCAAGAGACCCAGTACTTC. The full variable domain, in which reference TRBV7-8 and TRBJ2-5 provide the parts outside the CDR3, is GAGVSQSPRYKVAKRGQDVALRCDPISGHVSLFWYQQALGQGPEFLTYFQNEAQLDKSGLPSDRFFAERPEGSVSTLKIQRTQQEDSAVYLCASSLAGGPTAQETQYFGPGTRLLVL.

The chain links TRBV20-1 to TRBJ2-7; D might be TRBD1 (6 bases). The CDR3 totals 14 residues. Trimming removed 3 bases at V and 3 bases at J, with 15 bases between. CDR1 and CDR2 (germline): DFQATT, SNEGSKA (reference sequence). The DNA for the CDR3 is TGCAGTGCTAGTTACACAGGGAAGTACTACGAGCAGTACGTC. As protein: CSASYTGKYYEQYV.

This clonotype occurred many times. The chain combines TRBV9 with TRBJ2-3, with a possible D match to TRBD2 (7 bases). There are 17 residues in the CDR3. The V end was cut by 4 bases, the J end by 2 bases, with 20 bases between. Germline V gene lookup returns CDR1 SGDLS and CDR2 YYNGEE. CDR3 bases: TGTGCCAGCAGCCCAAGGGGGGGAGGACAGTACACAGATACGCAGTATTTT. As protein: CASSPRGGGQYTDTQYF.

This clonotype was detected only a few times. The CDR3 protein is CASSWPGLVINEQFF. CDR3 nucleotide sequence: TGTGCCAGCAGTTGGCCGGGACTAGTCATTAATGAGCAGTTCTTC. This chain uses TRBV6-2 or TRBV6-3 with TRBJ2-1; TRBD2 matches 8 bases. The CDR3 spans 15 residues. CDR1 and CDR2 (germline): MNHEY, SVGEGT. V trimming: 4 bases; J trimming: 7 bases; junction bases outside the gene matches: 9.

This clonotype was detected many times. CDR3 residues: CASSLRGPTEAFF. The CDR3 nucleotides read TGTGCCAGCAGTTTGAGGGGGCCCACTGAAGCTTTCTTT. The genes are TRBV12-3 or TRBV12-4 and TRBJ1-1; 7 bases line up with TRBD1. The CDR3 is 13 residues long. V dropped 3 bases and J dropped 4; count of bases not matched to a gene: 2.

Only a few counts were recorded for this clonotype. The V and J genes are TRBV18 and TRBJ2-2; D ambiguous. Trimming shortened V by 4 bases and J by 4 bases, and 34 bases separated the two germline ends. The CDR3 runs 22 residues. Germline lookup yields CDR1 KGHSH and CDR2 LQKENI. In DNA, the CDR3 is TGTGCCAGCTCACACGCAAGTGGTGTCGTGATCCCCCTCCTCCTCGTCACCGGGGAGCTGTTTTTT. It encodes CASSHASGVVIPLLLVTGELFF.

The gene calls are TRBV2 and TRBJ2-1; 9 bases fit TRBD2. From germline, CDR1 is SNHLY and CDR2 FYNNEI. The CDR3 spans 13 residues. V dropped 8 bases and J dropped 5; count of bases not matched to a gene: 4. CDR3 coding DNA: TGTGCCAGCTTTCTAGCGGGAAACAATGAGCAGTTCTTC. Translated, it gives CASFLAGNNEQFF.

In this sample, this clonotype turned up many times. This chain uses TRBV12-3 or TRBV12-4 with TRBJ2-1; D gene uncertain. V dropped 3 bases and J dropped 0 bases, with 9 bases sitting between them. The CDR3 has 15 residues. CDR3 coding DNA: TGTGCCAGCAGTTTCGCCGGCGGCTCCTACAATGAGCAGTTCTTC. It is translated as CASSFAGGSYNEQFF.

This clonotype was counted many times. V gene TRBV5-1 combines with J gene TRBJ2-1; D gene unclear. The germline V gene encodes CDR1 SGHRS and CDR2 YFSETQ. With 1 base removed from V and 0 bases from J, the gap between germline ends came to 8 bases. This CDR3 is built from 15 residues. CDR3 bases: TGCGCCAGCAGCTTGTCTATTAGCTCCTACAATGAGCAGTTCTTC. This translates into CASSLSISSYNEQFF.

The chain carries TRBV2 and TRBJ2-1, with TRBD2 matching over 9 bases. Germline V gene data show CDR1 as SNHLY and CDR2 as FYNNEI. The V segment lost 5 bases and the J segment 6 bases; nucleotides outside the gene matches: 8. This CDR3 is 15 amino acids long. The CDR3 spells CASSFRAGGPNEQFF. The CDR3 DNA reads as TGTGCCAGCAGTTTTAGAGCGGGAGGCCCCAATGAGCAGTTCTTC.

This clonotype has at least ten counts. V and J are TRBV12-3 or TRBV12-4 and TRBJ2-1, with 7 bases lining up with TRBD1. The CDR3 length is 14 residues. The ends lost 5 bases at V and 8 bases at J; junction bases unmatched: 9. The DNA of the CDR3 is TGTGCCAGCAGTGGGACAGCTCGGGTCTATGAGCAGTTCTTC. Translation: CASSGTARVYEQFF.

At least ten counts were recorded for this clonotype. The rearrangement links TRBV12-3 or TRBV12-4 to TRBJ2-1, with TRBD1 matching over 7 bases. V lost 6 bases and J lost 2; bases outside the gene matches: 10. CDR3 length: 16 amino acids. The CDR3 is CASRSFTGTAYNEQFF. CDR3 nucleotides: TGTGCCAGCAGATCCTTTACCGGGACAGCCTACAATGAGCAGTTCTTC.

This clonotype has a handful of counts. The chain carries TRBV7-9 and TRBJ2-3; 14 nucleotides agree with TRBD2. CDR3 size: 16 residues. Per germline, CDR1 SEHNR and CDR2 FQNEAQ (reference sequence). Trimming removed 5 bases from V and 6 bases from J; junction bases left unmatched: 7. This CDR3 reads CASSTPGTSGSDTQYF. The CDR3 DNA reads TGTGCCAGCAGCACTCCGGGGACTAGCGGGAGTGATACGCAGTATTTT.

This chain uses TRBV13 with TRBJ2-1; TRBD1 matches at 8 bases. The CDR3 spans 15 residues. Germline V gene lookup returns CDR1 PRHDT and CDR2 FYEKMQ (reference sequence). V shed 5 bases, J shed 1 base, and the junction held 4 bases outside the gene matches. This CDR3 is CASSLRDRSYNEQFF. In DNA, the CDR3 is TGTGCCAGCAGCCTCCGGGACAGGTCCTACAATGAGCAGTTCTTC.

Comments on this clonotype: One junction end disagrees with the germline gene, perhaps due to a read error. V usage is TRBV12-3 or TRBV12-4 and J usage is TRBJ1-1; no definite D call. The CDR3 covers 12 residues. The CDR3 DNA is TGTGCCTGCAGTTTGGGTAACACTGAAGCTTTCTTT. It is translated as CACSLGNTEAFF.

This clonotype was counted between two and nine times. CDR3 sequence reads: CASSPGLSGGTGSAGELFF. CDR3 sequence (DNA): TGTGCCAGCAGCCCAGGATTAAGCGGGGGGACGGGATCGGCCGGGGAGCTGTTTTTT. This rearrangement joins TRBV4-2 to TRBJ2-2, with 9 nucleotides matching TRBD2. This CDR3 has 19 amino acids. CDR1 and CDR2 from the germline V gene are LGHNA and YNFKEQ. Trimming at V came to 4 bases and at J to 6 bases, leaving 18 bases not matched to a gene.